The clone carrying this T cell receptor (beta chain) was observed a handful of times. The entry originates in a study of T cell changes during pregnancy in multiple sclerosis. The germline CDR1 and CDR2 sequences are SEHNR and FQNEAQ (reference sequence). The V end was cut by 3 bases, the J end by 9 bases, with 12 bases between. The CDR3 extends over 13 amino acids. Clones were sequenced by immunoSEQ multiplex PCR, and TCRdb holds only the in-frame ones, with some missing. The data hold under 50,000 clones, with 90% observed a single time. The receptor comes from a female donor in good health, enrolled as a control in a pregnancy study. Material: CD4+ T cells from peripheral blood mononuclear cells, obtained in the first trimester of pregnancy. V usage is TRBV7-9 and J usage is TRBJ2-1; no clear D gene. CDR3 in amino acids: CASSFPLVGEQFF. DNA for the CDR3: TGTGCCAGCAGCTTCCCCCTAGTGGGTGAGCAGTTCTTC.